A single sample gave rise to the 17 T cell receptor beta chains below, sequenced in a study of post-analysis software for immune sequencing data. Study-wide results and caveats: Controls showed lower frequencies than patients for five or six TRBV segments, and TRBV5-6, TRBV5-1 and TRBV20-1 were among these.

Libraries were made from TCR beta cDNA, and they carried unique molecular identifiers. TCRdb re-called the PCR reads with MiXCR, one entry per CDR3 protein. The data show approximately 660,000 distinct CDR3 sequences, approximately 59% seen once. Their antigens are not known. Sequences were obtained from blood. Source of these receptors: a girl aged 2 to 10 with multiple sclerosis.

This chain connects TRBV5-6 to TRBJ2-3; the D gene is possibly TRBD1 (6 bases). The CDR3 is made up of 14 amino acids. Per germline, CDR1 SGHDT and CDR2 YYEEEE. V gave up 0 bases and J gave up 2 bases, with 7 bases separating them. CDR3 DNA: TGTGCCAGCAGCTTGGGGGACAACACAGATACGCAGTATTTT. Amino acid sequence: CASSLGDNTDTQYF.

As DNA, the CDR3 is TGTGCCAGCAGCGTAGAGGGGACAGGGGATGAAAAACTGTTTTTT. Encoded protein: CASSVEGTGDEKLFF. The V call is TRBV9, the J call TRBJ1-4; 10 bases are a match to TRBD1. Germline CDR1 reads SGDLS; CDR2 reads YYNGEE. The J segment lost 6 bases and the V segment lost 0 bases, leaving 2 bases of the junction unmatched. CDR3 length: 15 amino acids.

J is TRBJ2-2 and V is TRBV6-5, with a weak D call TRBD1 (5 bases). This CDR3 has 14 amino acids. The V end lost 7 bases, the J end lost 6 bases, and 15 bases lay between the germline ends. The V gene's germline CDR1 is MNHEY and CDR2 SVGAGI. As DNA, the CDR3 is TGTGCCAGCACTGGGGCTAATAAGGCCGGGGAGCTGTTTTTT. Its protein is CASTGANKAGELFF.

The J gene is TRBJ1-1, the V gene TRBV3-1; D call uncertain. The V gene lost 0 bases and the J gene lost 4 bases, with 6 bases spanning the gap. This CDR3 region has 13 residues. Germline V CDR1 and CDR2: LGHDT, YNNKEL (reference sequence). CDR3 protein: CASSQETVTEAFF. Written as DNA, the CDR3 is TGTGCCAGCAGCCAAGAAACCGTCACTGAAGCTTTCTTT.

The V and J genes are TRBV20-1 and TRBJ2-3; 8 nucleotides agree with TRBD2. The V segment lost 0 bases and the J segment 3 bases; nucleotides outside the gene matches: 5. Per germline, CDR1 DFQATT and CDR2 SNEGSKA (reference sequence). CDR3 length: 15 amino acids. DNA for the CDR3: TGCAGTGCTAGAGATCCCCAGCGGGAGACAGATACGCAGTATTTT. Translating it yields CSARDPQRETDTQYF.

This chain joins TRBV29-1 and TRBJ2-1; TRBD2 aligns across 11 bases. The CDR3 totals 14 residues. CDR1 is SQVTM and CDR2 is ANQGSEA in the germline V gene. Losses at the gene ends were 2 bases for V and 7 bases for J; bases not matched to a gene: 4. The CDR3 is CSVELAGGGNEQFF. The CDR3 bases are TGCAGCGTTGAATTAGCGGGGGGGGGAAATGAGCAGTTCTTC.

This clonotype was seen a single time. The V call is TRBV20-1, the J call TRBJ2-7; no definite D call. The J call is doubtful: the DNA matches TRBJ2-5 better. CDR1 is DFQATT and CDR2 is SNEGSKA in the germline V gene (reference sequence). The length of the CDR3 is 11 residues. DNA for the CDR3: TGCAGTGCTACTAGTTGGGAGACCCAGTACTTC. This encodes CSATSWETQYF.

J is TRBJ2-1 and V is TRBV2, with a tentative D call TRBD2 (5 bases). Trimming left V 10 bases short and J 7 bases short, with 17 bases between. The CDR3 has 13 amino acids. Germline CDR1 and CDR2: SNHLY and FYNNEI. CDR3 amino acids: CAIRGERVNEQFF. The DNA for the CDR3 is TGTGCCATCCGGGGAGAGAGGGTTAATGAGCAGTTCTTC.

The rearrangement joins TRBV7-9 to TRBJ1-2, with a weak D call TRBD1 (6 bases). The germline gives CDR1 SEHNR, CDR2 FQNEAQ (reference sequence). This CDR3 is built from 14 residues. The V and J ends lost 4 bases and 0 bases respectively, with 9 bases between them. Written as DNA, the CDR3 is TGTGCCAGCAGCTCCGGGACATCTAACTATGGCTACACCTTC. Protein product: CASSSGTSNYGYTF.

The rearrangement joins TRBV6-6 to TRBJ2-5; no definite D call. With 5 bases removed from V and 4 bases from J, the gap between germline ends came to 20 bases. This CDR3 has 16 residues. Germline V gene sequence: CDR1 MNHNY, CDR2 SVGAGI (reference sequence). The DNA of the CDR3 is TGTGCCAGCAGTCTTCATTCGGTCCCTATGCGAGAGACCCAGTACTTC. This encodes CASSLHSVPMRETQYF.

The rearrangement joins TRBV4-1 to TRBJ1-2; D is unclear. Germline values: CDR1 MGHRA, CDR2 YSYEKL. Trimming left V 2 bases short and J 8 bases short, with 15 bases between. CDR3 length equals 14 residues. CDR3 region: CASSQQAVNGGYTF. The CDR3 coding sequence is TGCGCCAGCAGCCAACAGGCGGTCAATGGGGGCTACACCTTC.

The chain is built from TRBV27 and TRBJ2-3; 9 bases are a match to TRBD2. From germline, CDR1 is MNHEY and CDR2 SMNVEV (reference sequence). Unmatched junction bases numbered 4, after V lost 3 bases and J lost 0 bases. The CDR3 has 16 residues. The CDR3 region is CASSFLAGKSTDTQYF. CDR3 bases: TGTGCCAGCAGTTTTCTAGCGGGGAAGAGCACAGATACGCAGTATTTT.

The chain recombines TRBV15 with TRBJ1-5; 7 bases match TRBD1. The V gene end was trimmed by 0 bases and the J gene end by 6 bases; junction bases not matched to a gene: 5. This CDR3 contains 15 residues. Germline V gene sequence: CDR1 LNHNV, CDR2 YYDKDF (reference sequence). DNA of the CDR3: TGTGCCACCAGCAGAGACAGGGGGTCGGCTCAGCCCCAGCATTTT. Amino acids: CATSRDRGSAQPQHF. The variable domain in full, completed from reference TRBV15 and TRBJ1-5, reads DAMVIQNPRYQVTQFGKPVTLSCSQTLNHNVMYWYQQKSSQAPKLLFHYYDKDFNNEADTPDNFQSRRPNTSFCFLDIRSPGLGDTAMYLCATSRDRGSAQPQHFGDGTRLSIL.

The CDR3 DNA sequence: TGCAGTGCTAGTAGTACGGTGACGGCTAAGGGCTACACCTTC. This gives the protein CSASSTVTAKGYTF. The genes are TRBV20-1 and TRBJ1-2; no reliable D call. Germline V gene lookup returns CDR1 DFQATT and CDR2 SNEGSKA (reference sequence). This CDR3 has 14 amino acids. Trimming cost V 3 bases and J 8 bases, with 19 bases left between them.

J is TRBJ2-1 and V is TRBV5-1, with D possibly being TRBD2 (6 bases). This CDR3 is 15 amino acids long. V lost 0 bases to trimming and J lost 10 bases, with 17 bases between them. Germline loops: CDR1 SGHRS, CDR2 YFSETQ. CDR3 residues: CASSLATDGGGEQFF. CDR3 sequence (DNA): TGCGCCAGCAGCTTGGCCACGGACGGGGGAGGCGAGCAGTTCTTC.

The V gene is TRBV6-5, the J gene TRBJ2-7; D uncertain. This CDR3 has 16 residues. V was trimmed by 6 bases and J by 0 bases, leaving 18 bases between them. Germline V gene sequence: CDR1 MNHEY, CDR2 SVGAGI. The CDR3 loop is CASSRSRWSSSYEQYF. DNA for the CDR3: TGTGCCAGCAGCCGCTCCCGGTGGTCCAGCTCCTACGAGCAGTACTTC.

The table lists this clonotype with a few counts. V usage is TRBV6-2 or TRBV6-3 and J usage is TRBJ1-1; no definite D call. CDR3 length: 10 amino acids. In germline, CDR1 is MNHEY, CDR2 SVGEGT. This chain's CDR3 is CATGYTEAFF. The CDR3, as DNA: TGTGCAACGGGATACACTGAAGCTTTCTTT.